In this sample, the clone carrying this T cell receptor (beta chain) turned up many times. The antigen remains undetermined. This record belongs to a study of regulatory T cells in long-lasting Graves disease. In building TCR beta libraries, iRepertoire HTBI primers were used together with Arm-PCR of CDR3 regions. How the authors handled the data: Identification across samples found about 65 TRBV and approximately 15 TRBJ segments. MiXCR, applied by TCRdb to the multiplex PCR reads, yields one record per CDR3 protein. The V and J calls reflect TCRdb's pipeline rather than the authors' work. The table includes 450,000 to 700,000 distinct CDR3 sequences, approximately 15% detected once. Trimming took 6 bases from V and 2 from J, leaving 17 bases between them. The CDR3 contains 15 residues. Specified time point: newly diagnosed GD, antithyroid drugs for less than 3 months. Scientists built the TCR library using RNA that was extracted from PBMCs. Graves' disease diagnosis was established per American Thyroid Association guidelines.

Study-wide results and caveats: Favored usage of TRBV28, TRBJ1-2 and TRBJ2-5 was recorded in persistent disease.

The same specimen was also included in a second study, on T cells in Graves' hyperthyroidism and ophthalmopathy. That paper adds: Patients aged 18 to 65 had newly diagnosed hyperthyroidism of under 2 months' duration.

The chain has TRBV12-3 or TRBV12-4 and TRBJ2-7; D ambiguous. This receptor was taken from a man younger than 40 with Graves disease. Source: peripheral blood mononuclear cells (PBMCs), taken at new diagnosis, from a patient treated with antithyroid drugs. The CDR3, as DNA: TGTGCCAGCAGCGCGCCCCGGGTTCAGACCTACGAGCAGTACTTC. Translating it yields CASSAPRVQTYEQYF.